The next 22 T cell receptor beta chains were all read from a single sample in a study of T cells in women clearing cervical HPV infection. Clones were sequenced by immunoSEQ multiplex PCR, and TCRdb holds only the in-frame ones, with some missing. In total, the table holds 20,000 to 25,000 clones. The sequencing input was blood buffy coat. The receptors shown here come from a woman aged 18 to 75 with a cervical HPV16 infection that either progressed to CIN3+ or cleared (not recorded which).

Concerning this clone: Sequencing ends 3 residues short of the CDR3 end; the germline J gene provides the rest. This chain links TRBV11-2 with TRBJ2-5, with TRBD2 as a possible D gene (6 bases). The CDR3 has 13 residues. Trimming shortened V by 5 bases and J by 1 base, and 8 bases separated the two germline ends. Germline V gene sequence: CDR1 SGHAT, CDR2 FQNNGV. The part of the CDR3 DNA that was read is TGTGCCAGCAGCAGGACTATCCAAGAGACC. Translation: CASSRTIQET. The CDR3 in its entirety is CASSRTIQETQYF.

Turning to this clone: The sequence runs out 3 residues before the end of the CDR3; the remainder is reconstructed from the germline J gene. The chain couples TRBV9 to TRBJ2-7; TRBD2 matches 15 bases. This CDR3 region has 17 residues. Germline loops: CDR1 SGDLS, CDR2 YYNGEE. With 2 bases clipped from V and 2 bases from J, the junction kept 5 bases outside the gene matches. CDR3 in amino acids: CASSVGLAGGIPYEQYF. The sequenced CDR3 bases are TGTGCCAGCAGCGTCGGACTAGCGGGGGGGATTCCCTACGAG.

Concerning this clone: The CDR3 extends 3 residues past the end of the read, so its final part is completed from the germline J gene. V is TRBV9 and J is TRBJ2-7, with D possibly matching TRBD1 (5 bases). The length of the CDR3 is 15 residues. V lost 0 bases, J lost 0 bases, and 10 bases lay in between. The germline gives CDR1 SGDLS, CDR2 YYNGEE. CDR3 DNA (partial): TGTGCCAGCAGCGTAGGGGCAGGGAACTCCTACGAG. This encodes CASSVGAGNSYE. The full CDR3 protein reads CASSVGAGNSYEQYF.

Comments on this clone: The read gets to within 3 residues of the CDR3 end, and the germline J gene fills in the rest. V gene TRBV2 combines with J gene TRBJ2-1; either TRBD1 or TRBD2 may fit D (6 bases each). The CDR3 extends over 13 amino acids. Trimming shortened V by 5 bases and J by 7 bases, and 12 bases separated the two germline ends. The germline CDR1 and CDR2 sequences are SNHLY and FYNNEI. The sequenced CDR3 bases are TGTGCCAGCAGTATAACAGGGAGGAATGAG. It yields the protein CASSITGRNE. The whole CDR3 region reads CASSITGRNEQFF.

A word on this clone: The read comes to an end 3 residues before the CDR3 does, leaving the germline J gene to fill in the end. The chain carries TRBV4-1 and TRBJ2-7; no reliable D call. V lost 0 bases to trimming and J lost 4 bases, with 7 bases between them. The CDR3 is 13 residues long. The V gene's germline CDR1 is MGHRA and CDR2 YSYEKL. Partial CDR3 DNA: TGCGCCAGCAGCCAAGACCCAAGGTACGAG. It codes for CASSQDPRYE. The entire CDR3 protein reads CASSQDPRYEQYF.

With respect to this clone: The read ends 3 residues early relative to the CDR3; the germline J gene fills the gap. The chain uses TRBV11-3 and TRBJ2-7; the D gene is possibly TRBD1 (6 bases). Germline-derived CDR1 and CDR2 are SGHNT and YENEEA. The CDR3 contains 12 residues. V lost 5 bases to trimming and J lost 6 bases, with 11 bases between them. CDR3 DNA, as far as it was read: TGTGCCAGCAGCCTCACAGGGTTCGAG. It encodes CASSLTGFE. The full CDR3 protein is CASSLTGFEQYF.

As to this clone: Read coverage stops 3 residues before the CDR3 terminus; the germline J gene supplies the remainder. This rearrangement joins TRBV30 to TRBJ1-1; possibly TRBD1 for D (5 bases). This CDR3 region has 13 residues. Germline V gives CDR1 GTSNPN, CDR2 SVGIG (reference sequence). The V end lost 5 bases, the J end lost 1 base, and 11 bases lay between the germline ends. CDR3 residues: CAWRDWRNTEAFF. The covered CDR3 bases are TGTGCCTGGCGGGACTGGAGGAACACTGAA.

As for this clone: The DNA ends 3 residues before the CDR3 does, and the rest of the CDR3 is filled in from the germline J gene. The genes are TRBV14 and TRBJ1-1, with 7 bases identical to TRBD1. Germline CDR1 and CDR2: SGHDN and FVKESK. The CDR3 covers 13 residues. Partial CDR3 DNA: TGTGCCAGCAGCCAAAACAGGGGCGAGGTG. Translated, it gives CASSQNRGEV. The complete CDR3 sequence is CASSQNRGEVAFF.

As for this clone: The CDR3 end lies 3 residues beyond the end of the read and is filled in from the germline J gene. The J gene is TRBJ1-5, the V gene TRBV4-1, with TRBD1 matching 8 bases. The CDR3 spans 17 residues. CDR1 MGHRA and CDR2 YSYEKL come from the germline V gene. The V segment lost 2 bases and the J segment 1 base; nucleotides outside the gene matches: 7. The DNA read from the CDR3 is TGCGCCAGCAGCCAATATTACCGACAGGGGAGCAATCAGCCC. Its protein is CASSQYYRQGSNQP. The full CDR3 protein reads CASSQYYRQGSNQPQHF.

Details on this clone: With the read ending 3 residues before the CDR3 end, the germline J gene is used to fill in that end. This chain joins TRBV5-1 and TRBJ2-4, with TRBD2 identical over 11 bases. The germline V gene has CDR1 SGHRS and CDR2 YFSETQ. The CDR3 spans 16 residues. V shed 6 bases and J 5 bases; nucleotides not matched to a gene: 10. The sequenced CDR3 bases are TGCGCCAGCAAGGGGCTACCGGGACTAGCGGAAAACATT. Its protein product is CASKGLPGLAENI. The CDR3 as a whole reads CASKGLPGLAENIQYF.

Points on this clone: The CDR3 end lies 3 residues beyond the end of the read and is filled in from the germline J gene. The chain couples TRBV18 to TRBJ1-2, with 8 bases aligning to TRBD1. V trimming: 6 bases; J trimming: 3 bases; junction bases outside the gene matches: 18. Germline lookup yields CDR1 KGHSH and CDR2 LQKENI. The CDR3 length is 18 residues. CDR3 DNA, as far as it was read: TGTGCCAGCTCCCCAGTCCCGGGGACAGGAAGGGATGACTATGGC. Protein product: CASSPVPGTGRDDYG. In full, the CDR3 is CASSPVPGTGRDDYGYTF.

Comment on this clone: The read stops 3 residues short of the end of the CDR3; the missing end is completed from the germline J gene. J is TRBJ2-7 and V is TRBV30, with D possibly matching TRBD1 (5 bases). Germline lookup yields CDR1 GTSNPN and CDR2 SVGIG (reference sequence). This CDR3 spans 12 amino acids. V lost 4 bases, J lost 5 bases, and 12 bases lay in between. The CDR3 bases that were read are TGTGCCTGGATCAAAGGGGTGAACGAG. Amino acid sequence: CAWIKGVNE. The entire CDR3 sequence reads CAWIKGVNEQYF.

As concerns this clone: The sequence runs out 3 residues before the end of the CDR3; the remainder is reconstructed from the germline J gene. The J gene is TRBJ2-7, the V gene TRBV5-1; 9 bases fit TRBD1. This CDR3 spans 15 amino acids. From germline, CDR1 is SGHRS and CDR2 YFSETQ. Trimming took 3 bases from V and 4 from J; bases not matched to a gene: 8. CDR3 DNA, as far as it was read: TGCGCCAGCAGCTGGGAACAGGGGGCGGATTACGAG. It encodes CASSWEQGADYE. The whole CDR3 protein reads CASSWEQGADYEQYF.

With regard to this clone: The sequence runs out 3 residues before the end of the CDR3; the remainder is reconstructed from the germline J gene. The chain links TRBV5-6 to TRBJ1-6, with a weak D call TRBD1 (6 bases). The V gene's germline CDR1 is SGHDT and CDR2 YYEEEE. The ends were cut back, 3 bases at V and 10 bases at J, with 17 bases in the middle. The CDR3 contains 15 residues. The CDR3 loop is CASSWQQGPSSPLHF. The CDR3 DNA, read in part, is TGTGCCAGCAGCTGGCAACAGGGCCCTTCGTCACCC.

Concerning this clone itself: The read comes to an end 3 residues before the CDR3 does, leaving the germline J gene to fill in the end. The V and J genes are TRBV27 and TRBJ2-2, with 10 positions matching TRBD1. J lost 3 bases, V lost 5 bases, and 6 bases had no gene match. The CDR3 is 16 residues long. Germline CDR1 MNHEY, CDR2 SMNVEV (reference sequence). The CDR3 region is CASSPWTGGDTGELFF. CDR3 DNA, as far as it was read: TGTGCCAGCAGTCCATGGACAGGGGGTGACACCGGGGAG.

Turning to this clone: The observed sequence ends 3 residues before the CDR3 terminus, with the missing tail filled in from the germline J gene. The chain carries TRBV20-1 and TRBJ2-5; 9 nucleotides match TRBD2. After removal of 3 bases from V and 2 bases from J, the junction contained 10 bases not matched to a gene. The CDR3 consists of 16 residues. Germline CDR1 is DFQATT and CDR2 is SNEGSKA (reference sequence). The chain's CDR3 is CSASDSSGNRQETQYF. Partial CDR3 DNA: TGCAGTGCTAGCGACTCTAGCGGGAACCGGCAAGAGACC.

Note on this clone: The CDR3 end lies 3 residues beyond the end of the read and is filled in from the germline J gene. J is TRBJ1-5 and V is TRBV5-1, with 8 bases aligning to TRBD1. Losses at the gene ends were 4 bases for V and 5 bases for J; bases not matched to a gene: 5. From germline, CDR1 is SGHRS and CDR2 YFSETQ. The CDR3 covers 14 residues. The part of the CDR3 DNA that was read is TGCGCCAGCAGCAGCGGACAGGGAGATCAGCCC. Protein sequence: CASSSGQGDQP. The full CDR3 protein is CASSSGQGDQPQHF.

On this clone: The read comes to an end 3 residues before the CDR3 does, leaving the germline J gene to fill in the end. The rearrangement links TRBV29-1 to TRBJ2-1; tentative D call: TRBD1 (6 bases). V lost 5 bases and J lost 0, with 8 bases in between. The CDR3 contains 13 residues. CDR1 is SQVTM, CDR2 ANQGSEA, per germline. The part of the CDR3 DNA that was read is TGCAGCGTTAACAGGGTCTCCTACAATGAG. It yields the protein CSVNRVSYNE. The CDR3 reads in full as CSVNRVSYNEQFF.

In terms of frequency, this clone is medium-sized. The CDR3 is cut off 3 residues early in the read; its end comes from the germline J gene. The rearrangement joins TRBV18 to TRBJ2-3, with unresolved D. CDR1 is KGHSH and CDR2 is LQKENI in the germline V gene. The CDR3 length is 13 residues. The V gene lost 4 bases and the J gene lost 1 base, with 6 bases spanning the gap. The CDR3 protein is CASSLARTDTQYF. The CDR3 DNA, read in part, is TGTGCCAGCTCACTGGCCCGCACAGATACG.

To note about this clone: The CDR3 goes on 3 residues after the read ends, and that part is filled in from the germline J gene. The genes are TRBV4-1 and TRBJ2-3; D perhaps matches TRBD2 (6 bases). This CDR3 comprises 15 residues. Trimming pared 1 base from V and 4 bases from J, leaving 12 bases between. The germline gives CDR1 MGHRA, CDR2 YSYEKL. The CDR3 bases that were read are TGCGCCAGCAGCCAAGCCAGGGCGGGGTCAGATACG. Translating gives CASSQARAGSDT. The whole CDR3 reads CASSQARAGSDTQYF.

Turning to this clone: Coverage ceases 3 residues before the CDR3 finishes, and the germline J gene fills in the end. The chain joins TRBV6-2 or TRBV6-3 to TRBJ1-1, with TRBD1 matching over 9 bases. In germline, CDR1 is MNHEY, CDR2 SVGEGT. This CDR3 contains 14 residues. The V gene end was trimmed by 4 bases and the J gene end by 1 base; junction bases not matched to a gene: 1. CDR3 DNA (partial): TGTGCCAGCAGTTGGACAGGGGAGAACACTGAA. Residues: CASSWTGENTE. The complete CDR3 sequence is CASSWTGENTEAFF.

Of note for this clone: The read finishes 3 residues shy of the CDR3 end, and the germline J gene is used to complete it. V is TRBV20-1 and J is TRBJ1-2; TRBD1 is a possible D gene (5 bases). Germline CDR1 and CDR2: DFQATT and SNEGSKA (reference sequence). Trimming removed 6 bases at V and 4 bases at J, with 15 bases between. The CDR3 is 13 residues long. CDR3 DNA (partial): TGCAGTGCCCCGACAGCCGATTTCTATGGC. Translation gives CSAPTADFYG. The full-length CDR3 reads as CSAPTADFYGYTF.